The TCR beta chain under discussion was sequenced for a study of read filtering for tumor transcriptome and immune sequencing. This library used 300 to 450 ng RNA and molecular barcoded adaptors spanning alpha/delta and beta/gamma chains. Using its own MiXCR run on the reads, TCRdb lists one record per CDR3 protein. Of tens of thousands of distinct CDR3 sequences in the sample, roughly 15% were seen once. There are many counts of this clonotype. The sequenced sample was a population of CD138-negative cells sorted from bone marrow. The receptor's source is a donor at least 40 years old with multiple myeloma.

The CDR3 reads CASRVLENNRPSSYNEQFF. CDR3 bases: TGTGCCAGCAGGGTACTGGAAAACAACCGACCGAGCTCCTACAATGAGCAGTTCTTC. The rearrangement uses TRBV2 and TRBJ2-1, with D unclear. Looked up from germline, CDR1 is SNHLY and CDR2 is FYNNEI. This CDR3 spans 19 amino acids. The germline V and J ends were trimmed by 6 bases and 0 bases, with 24 bases remaining between them.